These T cell receptor beta chains were read from a single sample in a study of human CD4 T cells and Enterobacteriaceae. Profiling relied on immunoSEQ multiplex PCR, and the TCRdb table lists in-frame clones only, not all of them. Seen here are 25,000 to 30,000 clones, approximately 81% observed once, and the top ten hold around 0.88%. The sample comprised memory CD4+ T cells from blood. These TCRs come from a human donor in good health. The CDR3 runs from the conserved cysteine through the conserved F or W. Fields, in order: V gene, D gene, clone size, J gene, CDR3 protein, CDR3 DNA. A D gene is named only where the DNA matches it firmly. The size of a clone is reported for some rows only, either as once, few or many, or as a class for expanded clones.

V: TRBV28; D: TRBD2; size: NA; J: TRBJ2-7; CDR3: CASISGGLREQYF; DNA: TGTGCCAGCATCTCGGGGGGGCTAAGGGAGCAGTACTTC
V: TRBV10-3; D: TRBD1; size: NA; J: TRBJ2-7; CDR3: CAIRLGQGAEQYF; DNA: TGTGCCATCAGGCTAGGACAGGGCGCCGAGCAGTACTTC
V: TRBV29-1; D: NA; size: NA; J: TRBJ2-5; CDR3: CSVEALVGLETQYF; DNA: TGCAGCGTTGAAGCCCTGGTCGGTCTGGAGACCCAGTACTTC
V: TRBV7-9; D: NA; size: NA; J: TRBJ1-1; CDR3: CASSLLRESFF; DNA: TGTGCCAGCAGCCTACTTCGAGAGTCTTTCTTT
V: TRBV30; D: TRBD2; size: NA; J: TRBJ2-5; CDR3: CAWRIAGGRETQYF; DNA: TGTGCCTGGAGAATAGCGGGGGGGCGGGAGACCCAGTACTTC
V: TRBV18; D: NA; size: NA; J: TRBJ2-5; CDR3: CASSPPSVETQYF; DNA: TGTGCCAGCTCACCACCGTCGGTGGAGACCCAGTACTTC
V: TRBV18; D: TRBD2; size: NA; J: TRBJ2-5; CDR3: CASSPRRKGLAGEETQYF; DNA: TGTGCCAGCTCACCACGGCGAAAGGGACTAGCGGGAGAAGAGACCCAGTACTTC
V: TRBV7-8; D: NA; size: once; J: TRBJ2-7; CDR3: CASSLAGTGEQYF; DNA: TGTGCCAGCAGCTTAGCAGGAACCGGCGAGCAGTACTTC
V: TRBV19; D: NA; size: NA; J: TRBJ2-7; CDR3: CASSISGGPSYEQYF; DNA: TGTGCCAGTAGTATATCCGGGGGGCCCTCCTACGAGCAGTACTTC
V: TRBV2; D: NA; size: NA; J: TRBJ1-5; CDR3: CASSPTDSNQPQHF; DNA: TGTGCCAGCAGCCCGACTGATAGCAATCAGCCCCAGCATTTT